One sample yielded the 26 T cell receptor beta chains listed below, sequenced in a study of shared clonotypes between healthy human individuals. Data came from immunoSEQ multiplex PCR; TCRdb stores just in-frame clones and leaves some out. The sample includes 1,400,000 or so clones, about 98.5% seen only once; the top ten take over 0.3%. Sequenced input: naive CD4+ T cells sorted from blood. The subset here: CD45RA+ positively selected. The receptors were gathered from a man aged 25 to 40 in good health.

The J gene is TRBJ2-5, the V gene TRBV9, with a possible D match to TRBD2 (5 bases). V shed 3 bases and J shed 5 bases, with 11 bases lying between them. The germline V gene encodes CDR1 SGDLS and CDR2 YYNGEE. The CDR3 covers 13 residues. This CDR3 is CASSGAVGETQYF. The CDR3, as DNA: TGTGCCAGCAGCGGAGCGGTCGGGGAGACCCAGTACTTC.

The CDR3 coding sequence is TGCGCCAGCACCGGAGGGACATCCGAGCAGTACTTC. This translates into CASTGGTSEQYF. The chain recombines TRBV5-1 with TRBJ2-7, with D perhaps TRBD1 or TRBD2 (6 bases each). Trimming took 6 bases from V and 6 from J, leaving 13 bases between them. Per the germline V gene, CDR1 is SGHRS and CDR2 is YFSETQ. This CDR3 contains 12 residues.

The chain carries TRBV11-2 and TRBJ2-1; TRBD2 matches 9 bases. Germline CDR1 is SGHAT and CDR2 is FQNNGV. The CDR3 spans 15 residues. Trimming removed 5 bases from V and 6 bases from J; junction bases left unmatched: 8. The CDR3 nucleotides read TGTGCCAGCAGCAAGGGACTAGCTTTCGGCAATGAGCAGTTCTTC. Translating gives CASSKGLAFGNEQFF.

V gene TRBV19 combines with J gene TRBJ1-5, with 7 bases that match TRBD1. The CDR3 consists of 14 residues. CDR1 and CDR2 from the germline V gene are LNHDA and SQIVND (reference sequence). V lost 6 bases, J lost 4 bases, and 6 bases stayed unmatched. The CDR3 is CASSPRDSNQPQHF. In DNA form, the CDR3 reads TGTGCCAGTAGCCCCCGGGACAGTAATCAGCCCCAGCATTTT.

This chain joins TRBV21-1 and TRBJ2-3; the table's D call, TRBD2, has no DNA check behind it. TRBV21-1 represents a pseudogene. CDR3 length: 16 amino acids. The CDR3 region has the DNA TGTGCCAGCAGCAACCTTAGCGGGAGGAGGACAGATACGCAGTATTTT. This gives the protein CASSNLSGRRTDTQYF.

The chain carries TRBV10-3 and TRBJ1-1; D not certain. CDR1 is ENHRY and CDR2 is SYGVKD in the germline V gene. V gave up 0 bases and J gave up 5 bases, with 7 bases separating them. This CDR3 is built from 13 residues. The CDR3 coding sequence is TGTGCCATCAGTGAGTCCCAGGTAACTGAAGCTTTCTTT. Its protein product is CAISESQVTEAFF.

The table lists this clone with a count of one. For the CDR3, the DNA is TGTGCCAGCGGTTTGGGGGGGTCCTCCTACAATGAGCAGTTCTTC. Amino acid sequence: CASGLGGSSYNEQFF. This sequence joins TRBV7-8 and TRBJ2-1; 7 bases match TRBD2. J gave up 0 bases and V 8 bases, and 7 bases lay outside the gene matches. Per the germline V gene, CDR1 is SGHVS and CDR2 is FQNEAQ. The CDR3 totals 15 residues. The entire variable domain, with the rest obtained from reference TRBV7-8 and TRBJ2-1, is as follows: GAGVSQSPRYKVAKRGQDVALRCDPISGHVSLFWYQQALGQGPEFLTYFQNEAQLDKSGLPSDRFFAERPEGSVSTLKIQRTQQEDSAVYLCASGLGGSSYNEQFFGPGTRLTVL.

This chain connects TRBV6-5 to TRBJ2-2, with no clear D. The germline V and J ends were trimmed by 10 bases and 4 bases, with 7 bases remaining between them. The CDR3 runs to 11 residues. The germline V gene has CDR1 MNHEY and CDR2 SVGAGI. This CDR3 reads CATWGTGELFF. The DNA of the CDR3 is TGTGCCACGTGGGGCACCGGGGAGCTGTTTTTT.

The chain carries TRBV5-6 and TRBJ1-1; D gene uncertain. V lost 0 bases and J 0 bases, leaving 6 bases between the germline ends. CDR3 length equals 14 residues. CDR1 is SGHDT and CDR2 is YYEEEE in the germline V gene. In DNA, the CDR3 is TGTGCCAGCAGCTTGGGTCTGATGAACACTGAAGCTTTCTTT. Translated, it gives CASSLGLMNTEAFF.

The chain joins TRBV6-6 to TRBJ1-2; no clear D gene. CDR3 length: 13 residues. Trimming pared 4 bases from V and 6 bases from J, leaving 12 bases between. The germline CDR1 and CDR2 sequences are MNHNY and SVGAGI (reference sequence). CDR3 coding DNA: TGTGCCAGCAGTTGGAACGTCCAGAATGGCTACACCTTC. It yields the protein CASSWNVQNGYTF.

V usage is TRBV5-8 and J usage is TRBJ2-7; D not resolved. The CDR3 consists of 14 residues. CDR1 is SGHTS and CDR2 is YDEGEE in the germline V gene. Trimming took off 4 bases at V and 2 bases at J, with 13 bases between the two ends. This CDR3 is CASSPISLAYEQYF. CDR3 coding DNA: TGTGCCAGCAGCCCCATTAGCCTAGCCTACGAGCAGTACTTC.

The chain combines TRBV5-6 with TRBJ1-5; D call uncertain. The V end was cut by 1 base, the J end by 4 bases, with 6 bases between. The V gene's germline CDR1 is SGHDT and CDR2 YYEEEE. The CDR3 is made up of 13 amino acids. The DNA of the CDR3 is TGTGCCAGCAGCTTGTGGGGAAATCAGCCCCAGCATTTT. Protein: CASSLWGNQPQHF.

This clone was counted once. V usage is TRBV29-1 and J usage is TRBJ1-1; the D gene is possibly TRBD1 (5 bases). The CDR3 is 11 amino acids. The V and J ends lost 6 bases and 3 bases respectively, with 8 bases between them. CDR1 is SQVTM, CDR2 ANQGSEA, per germline. CDR3 sequence reads: CSVGHYTEAFF. CDR3 nucleotide sequence: TGCAGCGTAGGACATTACACTGAAGCTTTCTTT.

CDR3 nucleotides: TGTGCCAGCAGCTTAGATCCGGGCGGGGTCAGAAAGACCCAGTACTTC. Translating gives CASSLDPGGVRKTQYF. V usage is TRBV7-2 and J usage is TRBJ2-5, with a weak D call TRBD2 (6 bases). CDR1 is SGHTA and CDR2 is FQGNSA in the germline V gene. The CDR3 contains 16 residues. V was clipped by 1 base and J by 6 bases, with 18 bases between them.

The rearrangement links TRBV28 to TRBJ1-5; 7 bases are a match to TRBD1. There are 14 residues in the CDR3. From germline, CDR1 is MDHEN and CDR2 SYDVKM. Unmatched junction bases numbered 8, after V lost 7 bases and J lost 5 bases. CDR3 residues: CASTPQTGHQPQHF. In nucleotides, the CDR3 is TGTGCCAGCACTCCTCAGACAGGGCATCAGCCCCAGCATTTT.

V usage is TRBV5-5 and J usage is TRBJ1-1, with D possibly TRBD1 on 6 matching bases. The CDR3 loop spans 15 amino acids. V was trimmed by 8 bases and J by 1 base, leaving 18 bases between them. Germline assignment: CDR1 SGHKS and CDR2 YYEKEE (reference sequence). The CDR3: CARSMGAGQNTEAFF. The CDR3 coding sequence is TGTGCCAGAAGTATGGGGGCCGGGCAGAACACTGAAGCTTTCTTT.

Of note for this clone: Other DNA variants within this sample encode the same CDR3. This sequence joins TRBV7-2 and TRBJ2-1, with 10 bases lining up with TRBD2. V was clipped by 1 base and J by 6 bases; unmatched bases: 3. There are 15 residues in the CDR3. Germline CDR1 reads SGHTA; CDR2 reads FQGNSA. The CDR3 spells CASSLELAGANEQFF. CDR3 DNA: TGTGCCAGCAGCTTAGAGCTAGCGGGAGCCAATGAGCAGTTCTTC.

The genes are TRBV7-3 and TRBJ2-1; D possibly corresponds to TRBD2 (7 bases). CDR3 length equals 16 residues. The germline gives CDR1 SGHTA, CDR2 FQGTGA. Trimming removed 2 bases at V and 4 bases at J, with 15 bases between. The CDR3 loop reads CASSLFLAGAYNEQFF. DNA of the CDR3: TGTGCCAGCAGCTTATTTTTGGCGGGGGCGTACAATGAGCAGTTCTTC.

This rearrangement joins TRBV5-1 to TRBJ1-4; 8 bases are shared with TRBD1. With V trimmed by 3 bases and J by 7 bases, 11 bases remained unmatched. Germline values: CDR1 SGHRS, CDR2 YFSETQ. This CDR3 spans 16 amino acids. The CDR3 coding sequence is TGCGCCAGCAGCTCCCTTTCGACAGGGGTTGGTGAAAAACTGTTTTTT. Residues: CASSSLSTGVGEKLFF.

This clone was picked up one time. This chain links TRBV28 with TRBJ2-5; no definite D call. From germline, CDR1 is MDHEN and CDR2 SYDVKM. The CDR3 spans 14 residues. V was cut by 5 bases and J by 7 bases, with 17 bases left in between. Here the CDR3 reads CASSPSVGSGTQYF. CDR3 nucleotides: TGTGCCAGCAGTCCATCGGTTGGGTCCGGGACCCAGTACTTC. Based on the CDR3 plus reference TRBV28 and TRBJ2-5, the full variable domain is DVKVTQSSRYLVKRTGEKVFLECVQDMDHENMFWYRQDPGLGLRLIYFSYDVKMKEKGDIPEGYSVSREKKERFSLILESASTNQTSMYLCASSPSVGSGTQYFGPGTRLLVL.

This sequence joins TRBV11-2 and TRBJ2-1, with D perhaps assigned TRBD1 or TRBD2 (5 bases each). Germline lookup yields CDR1 SGHAT and CDR2 FQNNGV. The CDR3 loop spans 15 amino acids. The V and J ends lost 0 bases and 7 bases respectively, with 13 bases between them. The CDR3 sequence: CASSLDRVAINEQFF. The CDR3 region has the DNA TGTGCCAGCAGCTTAGACAGGGTAGCGATAAATGAGCAGTTCTTC.

This sequence joins TRBV5-6 and TRBJ2-7; D is tentatively TRBD1 or TRBD2 (5 bases each). Deletions cut 3 bases from V and 4 bases from J, with 14 bases between. Germline V gene lookup returns CDR1 SGHDT and CDR2 YYEEEE. There are 14 residues in the CDR3. CDR3 DNA sequence: TGTGCCAGCAGCTCCGCAGGGAGAATGTACGAGCAGTACTTC. This codes for CASSSAGRMYEQYF.

The CDR3, as DNA: TGTGCCTGGGCGACAGCAAATGGAAACACCATATATTTT. Translation gives CAWATANGNTIYF. The chain links TRBV30 to TRBJ1-3; possibly TRBD1 for D (5 bases). Germline V CDR1 and CDR2: GTSNPN, SVGIG (reference sequence). This CDR3 region has 13 residues. V lost 5 bases to trimming and J lost 3 bases, with 11 bases between them.

The rearrangement links TRBV20-1 to TRBJ1-4; TRBD1 is a possible D gene (5 bases). The germline V gene has CDR1 DFQATT and CDR2 SNEGSKA (reference sequence). There are 11 residues in the CDR3. V was clipped by 5 bases and J by 10 bases, with 11 bases between them. CDR3 amino acids: CSAGGMGKLFF. CDR3 in DNA: TGCAGTGCTGGGGGGATGGGAAAACTGTTTTTT.

The gene calls are TRBV5-5 and TRBJ2-7; 7 nucleotides line up with TRBD1. The CDR3 is 15 amino acids. After removal of 4 bases from V and 7 bases from J, the junction contained 14 bases not matched to a gene. Germline V gives CDR1 SGHKS, CDR2 YYEKEE (reference sequence). The DNA of the CDR3 is TGTGCCAGCAGCCGAGAAGGGCCGCAGGGGGTTGAGCAGTACTTC. Translated, it gives CASSREGPQGVEQYF.

The J gene is TRBJ2-7, the V gene TRBV28, with 8 bases that match TRBD1. The CDR3 extends over 14 amino acids. Germline loops: CDR1 MDHEN, CDR2 SYDVKM. V was clipped by 6 bases and J by 3 bases; unmatched bases: 7. The CDR3 region has the DNA TGTGCCAGCAGACCGACAGGGGCTAACTACGAGCAGTACTTC. Translated: CASRPTGANYEQYF.